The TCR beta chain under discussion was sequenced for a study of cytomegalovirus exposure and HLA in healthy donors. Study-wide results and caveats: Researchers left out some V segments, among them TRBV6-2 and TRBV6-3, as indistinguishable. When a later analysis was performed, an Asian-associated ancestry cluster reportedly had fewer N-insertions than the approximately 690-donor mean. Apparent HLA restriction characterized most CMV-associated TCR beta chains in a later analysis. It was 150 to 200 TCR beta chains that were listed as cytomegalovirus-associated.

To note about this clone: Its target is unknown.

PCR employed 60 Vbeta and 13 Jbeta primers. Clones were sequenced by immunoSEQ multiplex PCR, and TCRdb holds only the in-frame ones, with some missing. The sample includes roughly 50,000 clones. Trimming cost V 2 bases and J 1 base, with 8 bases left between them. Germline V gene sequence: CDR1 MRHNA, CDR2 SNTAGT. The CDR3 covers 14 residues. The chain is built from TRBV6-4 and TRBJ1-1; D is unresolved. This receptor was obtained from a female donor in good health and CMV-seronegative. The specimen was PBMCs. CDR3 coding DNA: TGTGCCAGCAGTGACCGGGGAGCGAACACTGAAGCTTTCTTT. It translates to CASSDRGANTEAFF.